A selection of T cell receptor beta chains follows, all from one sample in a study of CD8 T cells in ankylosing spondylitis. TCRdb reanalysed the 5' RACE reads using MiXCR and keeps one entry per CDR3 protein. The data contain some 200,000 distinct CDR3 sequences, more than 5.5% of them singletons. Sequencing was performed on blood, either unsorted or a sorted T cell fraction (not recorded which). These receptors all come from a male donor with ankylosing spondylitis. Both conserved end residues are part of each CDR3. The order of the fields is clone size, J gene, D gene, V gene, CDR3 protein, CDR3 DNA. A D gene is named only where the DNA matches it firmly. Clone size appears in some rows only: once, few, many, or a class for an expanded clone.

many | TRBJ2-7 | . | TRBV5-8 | CASSFPGEQYF | TGTGCCAGCAGCTTTCCTGGAGAGCAGTACTTC
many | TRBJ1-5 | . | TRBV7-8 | CASSLGSRRYSNQPQHF | TGTGCCAGCAGCTTAGGGTCAAGAAGATATAGCAATCAGCCCCAGCATTTT
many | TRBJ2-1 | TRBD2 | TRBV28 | CASSSGGYDLYNEQFF | TGTGCCAGCAGTTCGGGAGGATACGACCTTTACAATGAGCAGTTCTTC
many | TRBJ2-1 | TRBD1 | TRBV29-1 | CSAEGASSYNEQFF | TGCAGCGCCGAGGGGGCGAGCTCTTACAATGAGCAGTTCTTC
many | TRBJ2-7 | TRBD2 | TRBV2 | CASSGTSGSAKYYEQYF | TGTGCCAGCAGTGGTACTAGCGGGAGCGCGAAGTACTACGAGCAGTACTTC
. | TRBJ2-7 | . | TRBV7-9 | CASTFGGGLPYEQYF | TGTGCCAGCACCTTCGGCGGGGGCTTACCCTACGAGCAGTACTTC
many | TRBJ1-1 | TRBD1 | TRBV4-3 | CASSLGTGTNTEAFF | TGCGCCAGCAGCCTAGGGACAGGCACAAACACTGAAGCTTTCTTT
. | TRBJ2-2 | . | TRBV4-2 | CASSQGGAVGELFF | TGTGCCAGCAGCCAGGGGGGGGCAGTCGGGGAGCTGTTTTTT
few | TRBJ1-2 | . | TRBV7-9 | CASSSTRGGDPYGYTF | TGTGCCAGCAGCTCAACCAGGGGAGGGGACCCCTATGGCTACACCTTC
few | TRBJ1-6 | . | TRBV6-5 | CASSYSAGRNSPLHF | TGTGCCAGCAGTTACTCGGCCGGGCGGAATTCACCCCTCCACTTT
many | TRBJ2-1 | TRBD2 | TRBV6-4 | CASSRVGGDYNEQFF | TGTGCCAGCAGCCGGGTGGGGGGGGATTACAATGAGCAGTTCTTC
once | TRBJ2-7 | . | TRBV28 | CASSFSGKTYEQYF | TGTGCCAGCAGTTTCTCAGGTAAAACCTACGAGCAGTACTTC
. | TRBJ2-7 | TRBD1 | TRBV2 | CASSETGAYSYEQYF | TGTGCCAGCAGTGAGACAGGGGCTTACTCCTACGAGCAGTACTTC
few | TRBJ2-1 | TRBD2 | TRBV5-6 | CASRPRGGYNEQFF | TGTGCCAGCAGACCCCGGGGGGGCTACAATGAGCAGTTCTTC
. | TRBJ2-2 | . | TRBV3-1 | CASSQVWPSNTGELFF | TGTGCCAGCAGCCAAGTCTGGCCCTCAAACACCGGGGAGCTGTTTTTT
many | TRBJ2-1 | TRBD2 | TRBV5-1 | CASSLVLAGNEQFF | TGCGCCAGCAGCTTGGTACTAGCGGGTAATGAGCAGTTCTTC
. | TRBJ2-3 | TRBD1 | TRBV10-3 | CAIRYGQGTDTQYF | TGTGCCATCAGGTACGGACAGGGCACAGATACGCAGTATTTT
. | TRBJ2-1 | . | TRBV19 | CASSGAGVPSSLEQFF | TGTGCCAGTAGTGGAGCCGGGGTCCCTTCATCCCTTGAGCAGTTCTTC
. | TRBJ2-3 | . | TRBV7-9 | CASEGTDTQYF | TGTGCCAGCGAGGGGACAGATACGCAGTATTTT
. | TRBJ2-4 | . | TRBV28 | CASSQGPRAKNIQYF | TGTGCCAGCAGCCAAGGGCCTCGGGCCAAAAACATTCAGTACTTC
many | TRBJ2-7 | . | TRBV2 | CASRGTARYEQYF | TGTGCCAGCAGAGGTACCGCGCGCTACGAGCAGTACTTC
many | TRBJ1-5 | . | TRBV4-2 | CASSPQGSSNQPQHF | TGTGCCAGCAGCCCACAAGGGTCTAGCAATCAGCCCCAGCATTTT
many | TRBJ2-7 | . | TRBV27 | CASSLSATSSYEQYF | TGTGCCAGCAGTTTATCGGCCACGAGCTCCTACGAGCAGTACTTC
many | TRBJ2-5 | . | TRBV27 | CASSLFGGWQETQYF | TGTGCCAGCAGTTTATTTGGGGGCTGGCAAGAGACCCAGTACTTC
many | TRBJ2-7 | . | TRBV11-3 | CASSLAGGNEQYF | TGTGCCAGCAGCTTAGCTGGAGGGAACGAGCAGTACTTC
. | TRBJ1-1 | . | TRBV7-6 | CASSRDPGANTEAFF | TGTGCCAGCAGCCGGGATCCGGGAGCAAACACTGAAGCTTTCTTT
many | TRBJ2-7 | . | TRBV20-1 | CSARERSGGYEQYF | TGCAGTGCTAGAGAGAGGAGTGGGGGTTACGAGCAGTACTTC
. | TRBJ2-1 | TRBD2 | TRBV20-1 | CSARTGLAGGFDFYEQFF | TGCAGTGCTCGAACAGGACTAGCGGGAGGTTTTGACTTTTATGAGCAGTTCTTC
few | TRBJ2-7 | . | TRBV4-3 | CASSQDGLRGSPFYEQYF | TGCGCCAGCAGCCAAGATGGGCTTAGGGGCAGCCCCTTTTACGAGCAGTACTTC
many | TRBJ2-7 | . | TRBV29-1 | CSVVTESYEQYF | TGCAGCGTTGTGACGGAATCCTACGAGCAGTACTTC
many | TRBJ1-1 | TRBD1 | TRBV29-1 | CSVVGQGNTEAFF | TGCAGCGTTGTAGGACAGGGGAACACTGAAGCTTTCTTT
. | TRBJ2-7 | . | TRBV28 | CASSPTWSYEQYF | TGTGCCAGCAGTCCCACGTGGTCCTACGAGCAGTACTTC
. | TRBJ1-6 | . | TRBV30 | CAWSMGQDNSPLHF | TGTGCCTGGAGTATGGGTCAAGATAATTCACCCCTCCACTTT
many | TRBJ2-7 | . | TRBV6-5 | CASSYGPEQYF | TGTGCCAGCAGTTACGGGCCTGAGCAGTACTTC
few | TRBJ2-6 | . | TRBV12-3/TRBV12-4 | CASRRTALWANVLTF | TGTGCCAGCAGAAGGACAGCTCTGTGGGCCAACGTCCTGACTTTC
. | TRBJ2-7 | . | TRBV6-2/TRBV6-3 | CASRPNDMREQYF | TGTGCCAGCAGGCCAAACGACATGCGGGAGCAGTACTTC
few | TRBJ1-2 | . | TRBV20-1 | CSAGGALLDYGYTF | TGCAGTGCGGGCGGGGCATTATTAGACTATGGCTACACCTTC